Below are 13 T cell receptor beta chains sequenced from a single sample in a study of T cells in Graves' hyperthyroidism and ophthalmopathy (dated by TCRdb to the late 2010s). Library construction relied on multiplex PCR. TCRdb records Illumina HiSeq 2000 as the sequencer. Amplification of TCR beta CDR3 regions was carried out from RNA transcripts. The first round of RT-PCR for the TCR CDR3 was performed with the HTBI primer set and the Qiagen OneStep RT-PCR kit. TCRdb passed the public sequencing reads through fastp at Q25 and MiXCR, retaining productive beta sequences. Rows with a matching CDR3 protein are joined into one entry that keeps the most common DNA and genes. The sample table records some 300,000 distinct CDR3 sequences; roughly 20% of these occur just once. The top ten clones comprise under 45% of the sample. The sequencing sample was made of blood. All receptors come from a man over 45 with Graves' ophthalmopathy.

The table lists this clonotype with many counts. The chain recombines TRBV28 with TRBJ2-3; weak D call: TRBD1 (6 bases). Germline V gives CDR1 MDHEN, CDR2 SYDVKM. CDR3 size: 13 residues. V was pared by 8 bases and J by 0 bases, with 9 bases between. The CDR3 sequence: CASADSSTDTQYF. The CDR3 bases are TGTGCCAGCGCGGACAGTAGCACAGATACGCAGTATTTT.

This clonotype appeared once. The chain is built from TRBV27 and TRBJ1-1, with D maybe TRBD1 (6 bases). Germline CDR1 and CDR2: MNHEY and SMNVEV (reference sequence). The CDR3 length is 19 residues. Trimming stripped 4 bases from V and 7 bases from J, with 31 bases between. The CDR3 protein is CASSSVSPSVSGATGEAFF. The DNA of the CDR3 is TGTGCCAGCAGTTCAGTTTCCCCCTCCGTTTCGGGGGCTACGGGTGAAGCTTTCTTT.

This clonotype was recorded many times. The chain employs TRBV27 and TRBJ1-1, with D perhaps TRBD1 (6 bases). V was trimmed by 0 bases and J by 6 bases, leaving 20 bases between them. The CDR3 has 17 amino acids. Germline-derived CDR1 and CDR2 are MNHEY and SMNVEV (reference sequence). The CDR3 region is CASSLSGGAYPSAEAFF. The DNA of the CDR3 is TGTGCCAGCAGTTTATCGGGGGGCGCCTACCCGTCCGCTGAAGCTTTCTTT.

The rearrangement links TRBV29-1 to TRBJ2-1; D is unclear. CDR1 is SQVTM and CDR2 is ANQGSEA in the germline V gene. CDR3 length equals 15 residues. V was cut by 6 bases and J by 0 bases, with 15 bases left in between. In DNA, the CDR3 is TGCAGCGTCATCGGACCCGGTAGCTCCTACAATGAGCAGTTCTTC. Residues: CSVIGPGSSYNEQFF.

V is TRBV5-4 and J is TRBJ2-2; 7 bases are a match to TRBD1. Germline V CDR1 and CDR2: SGHNT, YYREEE (reference sequence). After removal of 4 bases from V and 7 bases from J, the junction contained 7 bases not matched to a gene. The CDR3 spans 14 residues. CDR3 in amino acids: CASSALQGIGELFF. CDR3 DNA sequence: TGTGCCAGCAGCGCCTTACAGGGGATCGGGGAGCTGTTTTTT.

Many counts were recorded for this clonotype. V is TRBV7-9 and J is TRBJ2-3, with no clear D. This CDR3 comprises 13 residues. Trimming took 2 bases from V and 2 from J, leaving 5 bases between them. Germline CDR1 SEHNR, CDR2 FQNEAQ (reference sequence). This CDR3 is CASSLFPTDTQYF. CDR3 sequence (DNA): TGTGCCAGCAGCTTATTCCCCACAGATACGCAGTATTTT.

The gene calls are TRBV4-1 and TRBJ1-5; 7 bases are shared with TRBD1. The CDR3 is 16 residues long. Germline V gene data show CDR1 as MGHRA and CDR2 as YSYEKL. Trimming removed 4 bases from V and 2 bases from J; junction bases left unmatched: 8. As DNA, the CDR3 is TGCGCCAGCAGCCTACGGACAGGCAGGGGCAATCAGCCCCAGCATTTT. Translated, it gives CASSLRTGRGNQPQHF.

The genes are TRBV20-1 and TRBJ1-2; D gene ambiguous. V dropped 1 base and J dropped 2 bases, with 5 bases sitting between them. This CDR3 region has 12 residues. Germline V lookup: CDR1 DFQATT, CDR2 SNEGSKA (reference sequence). CDR3 coding DNA: TGCAGTGCTAGAGTTGAGAACTATGGCTACACCTTC. This sequence encodes CSARVENYGYTF.

In its sample, this clonotype was seen a few times. V and J are TRBV9 and TRBJ2-2, with D maybe TRBD1 (5 bases). Trimming stripped 0 bases from V and 8 bases from J, with 11 bases between. The CDR3 sequence is 14 residues long. The germline CDR1 and CDR2 sequences are SGDLS and YYNGEE. CDR3 amino acids: CASSVGTTRGELFF. DNA for the CDR3: TGTGCCAGCAGCGTAGGGACAACCCGTGGGGAGCTGTTTTTT.

The V call is TRBV18, the J call TRBJ1-4, with D unresolved. V lost 4 bases and J 5 bases, leaving 8 bases between the germline ends. The CDR3 totals 13 residues. Germline assignment: CDR1 KGHSH and CDR2 LQKENI. CDR3 residues: CASSLQRNEKLFF. As DNA, the CDR3 is TGTGCCAGCTCACTACAACGGAATGAAAAACTGTTTTTT.

The V gene is TRBV7-2, the J gene TRBJ2-4; D tentatively reads TRBD1 or TRBD2 (6 bases each). The V gene's germline CDR1 is SGHTA and CDR2 FQGNSA. Trimming shortened V by 5 bases and J by 9 bases, and 23 bases separated the two germline ends. The CDR3 runs to 16 residues. Here the CDR3 reads CASSPRGVARRGIQYF. CDR3 DNA: TGTGCCAGCAGCCCTAGGGGGGTAGCCCGCCGGGGCATTCAGTACTTC.

J is TRBJ2-6 and V is TRBV18; 7 bases match TRBD1. V shed 3 bases, J shed 0 bases, and the junction held 2 bases outside the gene matches. Per germline, CDR1 KGHSH and CDR2 LQKENI. CDR3 size: 16 residues. CDR3 in DNA: TGTGCCAGCTCACCGGGACAGAGCTCTGGGGCCAACGTCCTGACTTTC. It specifies CASSPGQSSGANVLTF.

In its sample, this clonotype was seen many times. The V gene is TRBV3-1, the J gene TRBJ2-1; a weak D match, TRBD2 (6 bases). The CDR3 sequence is 16 residues long. Trimming removed 5 bases at V and 0 bases at J, with 14 bases between. The germline gives CDR1 LGHDT, CDR2 YNNKEL (reference sequence). CDR3 sequence (DNA): TGTGCCAGCAGCAAGACTAGAGTAGGCTCCTACAATGAGCAGTTCTTC. It specifies CASSKTRVGSYNEQFF.